A selection of T cell receptor beta chains follows, all from one sample in a study of T cell repertoires in cytomegalovirus infection. From the reads, TCRdb called clonotypes with MiXCR, one entry per CDR3 protein. Of around 47,000 distinct CDR3 sequences listed, 15% to 20% are singletons. These TCRs' antigens remain unknown. Specimen: CD8+ T cells from cultured PBMCs, collected from culture after CMV antigen stimulation. The receptor source for this set is a human donor in good health (CMV status not recorded). Some clones in this sample may be carry-over from other donors' samples. Both conserved end residues are part of each CDR3. D genes are given only for firm matches. Clone size is shown for a subset of rows, as once, few, many or a class of expanded clone.

d_call | clone_size | j_call | v_call | cdr3_nt | cdr3_aa
TRBD1 | . | TRBJ2-5 | TRBV27 | TGTGCCAGCAGTCCACTAGGGACAGGGGAGACCCAGTACTTC | CASSPLGTGETQYF
. | many | TRBJ1-2 | TRBV6-1 | TGTGCCAGCAGCCCCGTCGGGGGCGGCTACACCTTC | CASSPVGGGYTF
. | few | TRBJ1-1 | TRBV12-3/TRBV12-4 | TGTGCCAGCACCCCCGCGACAGGTGGGAACACTGAAGCTTTCTTT | CASTPATGGNTEAFF
. | . | TRBJ1-3 | TRBV4-1 | TGCGCCAGCAGCCAAAACTACGCGCCGGGCCACGGAAACACCATATATTTT | CASSQNYAPGHGNTIYF
. | few | TRBJ1-5 | TRBV7-2 | TGTGCCAGCAGTCAGGACGATGAAGGCAATCAGCCCCAGCATTTT | CASSQDDEGNQPQHF
TRBD1 | few | TRBJ1-1 | TRBV19 | TGTGCCAGCCTATCTATAAGACAGGGGACCACTGAAGCTTTCTTT | CASLSIRQGTTEAFF
. | . | TRBJ2-2 | TRBV7-6 | TGTGCCAGCAGTCCGGGGGGCCCTTACACCGGGGAGCTGTTTTTT | CASSPGGPYTGELFF
TRBD2 | few | TRBJ2-3 | TRBV7-7 | TGTGCCAGCAGCTTAGTCCCAGCGGGGGGCACAGATACGCAGTATTTT | CASSLVPAGGTDTQYF
. | many | TRBJ2-1 | TRBV7-4 | TGTGCCAGCAGCTTACTCCGGCCCCAGGGGCCCTACAATGAGCAGTTCTTC | CASSLLRPQGPYNEQFF
. | . | TRBJ1-1 | TRBV19 | TGTGCCAGTAGTGAATTCCGAAGGGGGGGCACTGAAGCTTTCTTT | CASSEFRRGGTEAFF
. | . | TRBJ2-1 | TRBV27 | TGTGCCAGCAGTCGGATGGGGAATGAGCAGTTCTTC | CASSRMGNEQFF
TRBD2 | . | TRBJ2-3 | TRBV11-2 | TGTGCCAGCAGCCATCCCGCGGGGGGTGTTACAGATACGCAGTATTTT | CASSHPAGGVTDTQYF
TRBD1 | few | TRBJ1-2 | TRBV7-8 | TGTGCCAGCAGCTTAGTAGGCAGGGGGGCCAGCATTGGCTACACCTTC | CASSLVGRGASIGYTF
. | few | TRBJ1-5 | TRBV7-2 | TGTGCCAGCAGCTTAGGGGGGGATCAGCCCCAGCATTTT | CASSLGGDQPQHF
. | . | TRBJ2-7 | TRBV7-6 | TGTGCCAGCAGCCCTCGGGGGTCTCAGGCCCGTGGAAATATCTACGAGCAGTACTTC | CASSPRGSQARGNIYEQYF
. | few | TRBJ1-4 | TRBV11-2 | TGTGCCAGCAGCCACCGACAGGACGCAACTAATGAAAAACTGTTTTTT | CASSHRQDATNEKLFF
TRBD1 | few | TRBJ1-4 | TRBV4-1 | TGCGCCAGCAGCCGAAAAGGGACAGGGGATGAAAAACTGTTTTTT | CASSRKGTGDEKLFF
. | . | TRBJ2-1 | TRBV12-3/TRBV12-4 | TGTGCCAGCAGTTTAGACGCGTGGAGCTCCTACAATGAGCAGTTCTTC | CASSLDAWSSYNEQFF
. | . | TRBJ2-1 | TRBV12-5 | TGTGCTAGTGGTTGGGGGAATGAGCAGTTCTTC | CASGWGNEQFF
. | few | TRBJ2-3 | TRBV12-3/TRBV12-4 | TGTGCCAGCAGTTCCGGGACTGACACAGATACGCAGTATTTT | CASSSGTDTDTQYF
TRBD1 | . | TRBJ2-1 | TRBV10-2 | TGCGCCAGCAGAGAAGACAGGGCGAATGAGCAGTTCTTC | CASREDRANEQFF
TRBD1 | . | TRBJ2-7 | TRBV7-2 | TGTGCCAGCAGCTCTAGGGGACAGGGTATCTACGAGCAGTACTTC | CASSSRGQGIYEQYF
TRBD1 | many | TRBJ1-2 | TRBV7-8 | TGTGCCAGCAGCTCTCGCCCTCGGGACAGGGAGGATGGCTACACCTTC | CASSSRPRDREDGYTF
TRBD1 | few | TRBJ1-1 | TRBV28 | TGTGCCGGTTTGACCAGGGGGGGCCTGTCCACTGAAGCTTTCTTT | CAGLTRGGLSTEAFF
. | few | TRBJ1-6 | TRBV7-2 | TGTGCCAGCAGCTTAGAGGCCAGGGGTTTGGGCTCACCCCTCCACTTT | CASSLEARGLGSPLHF
TRBD1 | few | TRBJ2-7 | TRBV6-1 | TGTGCCAGCAGTGAGACAGGGTTCTACGAGCAGTACTTC | CASSETGFYEQYF
. | . | TRBJ1-1 | TRBV6-5 | TGTGCCAGCAGTTACTCCCCGACAGGTTTTTATACTGAAGCTTTCTTT | CASSYSPTGFYTEAFF
. | few | TRBJ1-4 | TRBV12-3/TRBV12-4 | TGTGCCAGCAGTTTGGGGGAGGCCACTAATGAAAAACTGTTTTTT | CASSLGEATNEKLFF
. | . | TRBJ2-1 | TRBV12-3/TRBV12-4 | TGTGCCAGCGCTCCCGTCCTCAATGAGCAGTTCTTC | CASAPVLNEQFF
. | many | TRBJ2-7 | TRBV7-2 | TGTGCCAGCAGCTTACGGGGGACCCTCTACGAGCAGTACTTC | CASSLRGTLYEQYF
. | . | TRBJ1-1 | TRBV12-3/TRBV12-4 | TGTGCCAGCAGCTGGGTTCTGAACACTGAAGCTTTCTTT | CASSWVLNTEAFF